The 5 T cell receptor beta chains presented below share a single source sample, sequenced in a study of CD8+ T cells in alopecia areata. Isolated RNA was reverse transcribed into cDNA used as the sequencing template. The assay was immunoSEQ multiplex PCR, and TCRdb's table has in-frame clones only and misses some. The table lists 130,000 or so clones, about 59% of them singletons. Treatment in this sample: oral pan-JAK inhibitor, 5-10 mg twice daily. The sample was CD4+ T cells sorted from blood, taken at week 4, from a patient treated with tofacitinib. Source of these receptors: a human donor with alopecia areata.

The rearrangement uses TRBV30 and TRBJ1-1, with a possible D match to TRBD1 (5 bases). The CDR3 is 14 amino acids. The V and J ends lost 3 bases and 1 base respectively, with 12 bases between them. CDR1 and CDR2 (germline): GTSNPN, SVGIG (reference sequence). The CDR3 spells CAWSRDSENTEAFF. Here the CDR3 DNA reads TGTGCCTGGAGCCGGGACTCCGAGAACACTGAAGCTTTCTTT. Using reference TRBV30 and TRBJ1-1 for the parts outside the CDR3, the full variable domain is SQTIHQWPATLVQPVGSPLSLECTVEGTSNPNLYWYRQAAGRGLQLLFYSVGIGQISSEVPQNLSASRPQDRQFILSSKKLLLSDSGFYLCAWSRDSENTEAFFGQGTRLTVV.

V gene TRBV25-1 combines with J gene TRBJ1-4, with no clear D. This CDR3 has 13 amino acids. CDR1 MGHDK and CDR2 SYGVNS come from the germline V gene. Trimming stripped 3 bases from V and 12 bases from J, with 14 bases between. The DNA of the CDR3 is TGTGCCAGCAGTGATGGGGTCGGGCAGGAACTGTTTTTT. Translation gives CASSDGVGQELFF.

This clone appeared a few times. The V gene is TRBV5-1, the J gene TRBJ2-1, with 15 bases lining up with TRBD2. The CDR3 totals 15 residues. Germline V gives CDR1 SGHRS, CDR2 YFSETQ. V gave up 4 bases and J gave up 9 bases; unmatched junction bases: 5. CDR3 coding DNA: TGCGCCAGCAGCCAACCGGGACTAGCGGGAGGTGAGCAGTTCTTC. Its protein is CASSQPGLAGGEQFF.

This clone occurred a few times. The chain combines TRBV4-3 with TRBJ2-3; D perhaps matches TRBD2 (5 bases). This CDR3 region has 16 residues. CDR1 LGHNA and CDR2 YSLEER come from the germline V gene. V was trimmed by 4 bases and J by 3 bases, leaving 17 bases between them. CDR3: CASSRSGLAETDTQYF. Here the CDR3 DNA reads TGCGCCAGCAGCCGTTCTGGCCTAGCTGAAACAGATACGCAGTATTTT.

V is TRBV7-2 and J is TRBJ2-5, with 12 bases fitting TRBD2. The junction had 5 bases not matched to a gene; V was cut back by 2 bases and J by 4 bases. Germline loops: CDR1 SGHTA, CDR2 FQGNSA. This CDR3 is 16 amino acids long. DNA of the CDR3: TGTGCCAGCAGCTTAACTAGCGGGGGGCCAGTAGAGACCCAGTACTTC. Residues: CASSLTSGGPVETQYF. The variable domain in full, with the rest retrieved from reference TRBV7-2 and TRBJ2-5, is GAGVSQSPSNKVTEKGKDVELRCDPISGHTALYWYRQSLGQGLEFLIYFQGNSAPDKSGLPSDRFSAERTGGSVSTLTIQRTQQEDSAVYLCASSLTSGGPVETQYFGPGTRLLVL.